This T cell receptor (beta chain) was profiled in a study of human T cells and chemical hapten exposure (dated by TCRdb to the early 2020s). Broadly, across the study: For sensitization, 2% DPC in acetone was applied to a roughly 2 cm by roughly 2 cm area of upper inner arm skin. Weekly therapeutic DPC doses were additionally applied to the scalp of patients throughout the roughly 22-week study period. Patch testing was done on the upper back using Finn chambers containing 0.01% DPC, and results were scored after 6 days according to International Contact Dermatitis Research Group standards. The patient cohort, mostly female, included alopecia areata with under or over 50% scalp involvement, alopecia totalis and alopecia universalis. The libraries were sequenced as a pool, and the TCR yield per sample differed mostly because of small variations in library volumes within the pool. In alopecia patients, the study followed how the peripheral blood TCR repertoire changed in vivo over primary and secondary sensitization to diphenylcyclopropenone (DPC), a hapten. Blood samples were taken from patients before sensitization (week 0) and then at 2, 6 and about 24 weeks after DPC sensitization. About 27 alopecia patients gave blood for TCR sequencing at one to four time points (pre-sensitization, 2, 6 and 24 weeks). Findings and caveats that apply to the study as a whole: Compared with pre-sensitization or healthy control sets, expanded TCRs formed significantly more large CDR3 similarity clusters, which is consistent with antigen-driven responses. Repeated subsampling changed both the strength of the expansion versus patch-test correlation and the threshold at which the correlation became significant. Because all patients had alopecia, a presumed autoimmune disease, the immune response of the patients might differ from that of healthy individuals. DPC sensitization did not change how many TCRs were above 1 in 1000 frequency, and no evidence was found of alterations in global repertoire structure. Patch test score was positively correlated with the number of PT1 expanded TCRs, with significance at thresholds 8, 16 and 32 but not at 4.

The intended sense of this specimen's time point label: pre-sensitization, week 0. Read against the paper, the sample's treatment or condition label means: therapeutic diphenylcyclopropenone sensitization with weekly scalp DPC. At every patch-test visit, the blood draw took place before the patch test was put on. To be eligible, patients had to be aged 18 to 70, diagnosed with alopecia and judged suitable for DPC therapy, while pregnant patients were excluded. Unfractionated whole blood was collected in Tempus Blood RNA tubes, and total RNA was extracted from that blood. This clonotype was seen a handful of times. The antigen this receptor binds is unknown. No clone much larger than this one lies a single base away; base qualities are absent. To prepare the library, RACE was applied. Data came from a NextSeq 500. During library preparation, unique molecular identifiers were attached to individual cDNA molecules so that TCRs could be counted quantitatively and reproducibly. Both TCR alpha and TCR beta chains were sequenced from each blood RNA sample. As for the authors' bioinformatics: A median of approximately 96,000 TCRs per sample was observed, with a range of about 23,224 to 690,600. The Decombinator software suite was used to annotate V, J and CDR3 in the TCR reads. Every sample was subsampled to the same number of TCRs (28,000) for the PS versus PT1 abundance plots. Expanded TCRs were defined as absent before sensitization and observed at least eight times at the 2-week time point. The raw public reads went through TCRdb reprocessing: fastp at Q25, MiXCR clone calling, in-frame beta chains kept. Each record represents a unique CDR3 protein, reported with the most common genes and DNA among its rows. The V and J calls were not made by the authors but by TCRdb's processing. In all, the sample holds more than 80,000 distinct CDR3 sequences, and around 12% of those were seen once. The ten largest account for over 1.5% of the sample.

The input for sequencing was whole blood, taken in connection with sensitization to the hapten diphenylcyclopropenone (DPC). The TCR originated in a woman in her forties or fifties with alopecia areata. Some clones in this sample may be carry-over from other donors' samples.

The CDR3 has the sequence CSVVLSGQLYQPQHF. The DNA is as follows: TGCAGCGTTGTCCTTTCTGGACAGCTGTATCAGCCCCAGCATTTT. The chain was built from TRBV29-1 and TRBJ1-5; perhaps TRBD1 is the D gene, with 6 bases matching. According to the germline V gene, CDR1 reads SQVTM and CDR2 reads ANQGSEA. The germline ends are 18 bases apart after V is trimmed by 4 bases and J by 5 bases. CDR3 length: 15 amino acids, cysteine to phenylalanine. The CDR3 DNA has 45 bases and is translated from base 1.